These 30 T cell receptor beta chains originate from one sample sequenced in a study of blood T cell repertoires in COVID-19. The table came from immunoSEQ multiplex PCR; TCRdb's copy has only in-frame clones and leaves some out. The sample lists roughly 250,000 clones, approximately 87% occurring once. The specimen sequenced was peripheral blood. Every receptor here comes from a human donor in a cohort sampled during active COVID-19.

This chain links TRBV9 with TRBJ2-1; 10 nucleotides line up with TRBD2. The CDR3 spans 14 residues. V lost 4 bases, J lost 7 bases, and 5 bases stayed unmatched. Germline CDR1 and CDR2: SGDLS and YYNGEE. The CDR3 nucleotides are TGTGCCAGCAGCACTAGCGGGGAAAAAAATGAGCAGTTCTTC. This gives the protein CASSTSGEKNEQFF. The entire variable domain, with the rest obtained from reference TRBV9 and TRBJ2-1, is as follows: DSGVTQTPKHLITATGQRVTLRCSPRSGDLSVYWYQQSLDQGLQFLIQYYNGEERAKGNILERFSAQQFPDLHSELNLSSLELGDSALYFCASSTSGEKNEQFFGPGTRLTVL.

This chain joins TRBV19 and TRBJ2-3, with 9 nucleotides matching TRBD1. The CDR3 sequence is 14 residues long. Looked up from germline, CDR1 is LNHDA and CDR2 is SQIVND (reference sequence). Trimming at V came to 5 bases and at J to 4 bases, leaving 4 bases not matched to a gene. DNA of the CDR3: TGTGCCAGTAGTGGGTGGACAGGGGCAGATACGCAGTATTTT. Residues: CASSGWTGADTQYF.

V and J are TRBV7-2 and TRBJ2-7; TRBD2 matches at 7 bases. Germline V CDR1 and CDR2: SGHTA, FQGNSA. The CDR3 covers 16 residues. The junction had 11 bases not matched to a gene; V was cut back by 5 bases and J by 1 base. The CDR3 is CASSPGSGTDSYEQYF. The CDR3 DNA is TGTGCCAGCAGCCCAGGAAGCGGGACGGATTCCTACGAGCAGTACTTC. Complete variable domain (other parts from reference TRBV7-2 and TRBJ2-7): GAGVSQSPSNKVTEKGKDVELRCDPISGHTALYWYRQSLGQGLEFLIYFQGNSAPDKSGLPSDRFSAERTGGSVSTLTIQRTQQEDSAVYLCASSPGSGTDSYEQYFGPGTRLTVT.

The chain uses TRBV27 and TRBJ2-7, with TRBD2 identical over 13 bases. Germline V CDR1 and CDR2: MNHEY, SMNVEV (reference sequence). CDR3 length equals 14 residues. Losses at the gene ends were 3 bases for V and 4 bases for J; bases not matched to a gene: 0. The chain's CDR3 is CASSLGLAGYEQYF. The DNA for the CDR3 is TGTGCCAGCAGTTTGGGACTAGCGGGGTACGAGCAGTACTTC.

CDR3 region: CASGSDRGYGYTF. The CDR3 nucleotides are TGTGCCAGCGGGTCCGATAGGGGCTATGGCTACACCTTC. The J gene is TRBJ1-2, the V gene TRBV2; possible D gene TRBD1, 5 bases. The CDR3 runs to 13 residues. Looked up from germline, CDR1 is SNHLY and CDR2 is FYNNEI. The V and J ends lost 8 bases and 4 bases respectively, with 14 bases between them.

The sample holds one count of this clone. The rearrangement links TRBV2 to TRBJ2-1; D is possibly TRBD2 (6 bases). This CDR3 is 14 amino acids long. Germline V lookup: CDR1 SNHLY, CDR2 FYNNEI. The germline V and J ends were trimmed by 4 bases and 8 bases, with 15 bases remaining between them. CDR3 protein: CASSVGGAGYEQFF. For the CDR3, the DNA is TGTGCCAGCAGTGTAGGAGGGGCAGGGTATGAGCAGTTCTTC.

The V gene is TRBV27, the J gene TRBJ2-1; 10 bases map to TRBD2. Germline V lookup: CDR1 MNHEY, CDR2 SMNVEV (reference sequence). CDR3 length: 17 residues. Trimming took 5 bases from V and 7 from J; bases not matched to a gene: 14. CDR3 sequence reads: CASSLTKTAGGPNEQFF. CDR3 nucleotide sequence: TGTGCCAGCAGTCTCACCAAGACAGCGGGAGGGCCTAATGAGCAGTTCTTC.

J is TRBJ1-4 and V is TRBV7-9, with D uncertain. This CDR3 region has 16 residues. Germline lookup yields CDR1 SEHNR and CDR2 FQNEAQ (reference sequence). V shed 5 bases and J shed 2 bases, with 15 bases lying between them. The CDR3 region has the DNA TGTGCCAGCAGCCAAGGAACCGTCGGGACTAATGAAAAACTGTTTTTT. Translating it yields CASSQGTVGTNEKLFF.

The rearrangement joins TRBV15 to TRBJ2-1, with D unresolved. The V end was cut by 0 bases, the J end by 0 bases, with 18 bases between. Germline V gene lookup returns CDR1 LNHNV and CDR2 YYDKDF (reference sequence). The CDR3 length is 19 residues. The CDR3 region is CATSRDRFPVRTSYNEQFF. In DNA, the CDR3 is TGTGCCACCAGCAGAGATCGGTTTCCGGTGAGAACCTCCTACAATGAGCAGTTCTTC.

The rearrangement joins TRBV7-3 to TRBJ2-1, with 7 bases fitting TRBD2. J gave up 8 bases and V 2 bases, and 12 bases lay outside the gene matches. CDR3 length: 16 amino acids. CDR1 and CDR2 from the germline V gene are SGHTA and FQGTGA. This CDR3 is CASSLHGRSSSDEQFF. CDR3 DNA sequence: TGTGCCAGCAGCTTACACGGGAGGTCTTCTAGTGATGAGCAGTTCTTC.

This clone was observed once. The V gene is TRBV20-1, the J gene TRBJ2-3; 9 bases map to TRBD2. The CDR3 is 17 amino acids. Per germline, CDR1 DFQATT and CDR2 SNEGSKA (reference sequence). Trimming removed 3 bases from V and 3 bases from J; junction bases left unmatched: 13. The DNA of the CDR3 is TGCAGTGCTAGTCCCTCCCGGGCTAGCGGGAATACAGATACGCAGTATTTT. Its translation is CSASPSRASGNTDTQYF.

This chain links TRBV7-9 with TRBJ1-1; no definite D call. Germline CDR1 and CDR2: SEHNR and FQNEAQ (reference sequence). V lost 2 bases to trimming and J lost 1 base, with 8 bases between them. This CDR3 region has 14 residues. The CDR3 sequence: CASSLKQKNTEAFF. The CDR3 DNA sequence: TGTGCCAGCAGCTTAAAACAGAAGAACACTGAAGCTTTCTTT. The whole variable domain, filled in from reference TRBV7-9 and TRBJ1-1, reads DTGVSQNPRHKITKRGQNVTFRCDPISEHNRLYWYRQTLGQGPEFLTYFQNEAQLEKSRLLSDRFSAERPKGSFSTLEIQRTEQGDSAMYLCASSLKQKNTEAFFGQGTRLTVV.

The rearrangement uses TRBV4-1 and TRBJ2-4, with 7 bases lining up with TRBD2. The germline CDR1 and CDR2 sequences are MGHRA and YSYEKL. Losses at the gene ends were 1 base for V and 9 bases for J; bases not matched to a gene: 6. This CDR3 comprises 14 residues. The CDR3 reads CASSQVGGGIIQYF. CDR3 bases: TGCGCCAGCAGCCAAGTGGGGGGGGGTATCATTCAGTACTTC.

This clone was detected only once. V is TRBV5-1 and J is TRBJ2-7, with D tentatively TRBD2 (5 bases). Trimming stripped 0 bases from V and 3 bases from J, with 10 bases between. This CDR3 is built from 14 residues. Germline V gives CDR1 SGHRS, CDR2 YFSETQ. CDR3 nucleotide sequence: TGCGCCAGCAGCTTGGGGCAGCGGAGCTACGAGCAGTACTTC. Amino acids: CASSLGQRSYEQYF.

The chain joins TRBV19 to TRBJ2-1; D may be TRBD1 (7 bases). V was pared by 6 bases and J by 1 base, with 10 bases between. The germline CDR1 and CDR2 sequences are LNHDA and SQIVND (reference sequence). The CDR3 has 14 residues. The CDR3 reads CASRPGGSYNEQFF. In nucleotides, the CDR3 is TGTGCCAGTAGGCCAGGGGGGTCCTACAATGAGCAGTTCTTC. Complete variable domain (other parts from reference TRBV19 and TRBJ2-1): DGGITQSPKYLFRKEGQNVTLSCEQNLNHDAMYWYRQDPGQGLRLIYYSQIVNDFQKGDIAEGYSVSREKKESFPLTVTSAQKNPTAFYLCASRPGGSYNEQFFGPGTRLTVL.

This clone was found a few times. CDR3 coding DNA: TGTGCCAGCAGTCCCCGTGGACTAGCGGGGGCCAGGACTCAAGAGACCCAGTACTTC. Protein product: CASSPRGLAGARTQETQYF. J is TRBJ2-5 and V is TRBV11-2, with 13 bases that match TRBD2. V lost 6 bases to trimming and J lost 2 bases; unmatched junction nucleotides: 15. The CDR3 is 19 residues long. CDR1 is SGHAT, CDR2 FQNNGV, per germline. Complete variable domain (other parts from reference TRBV11-2 and TRBJ2-5): EAGVAQSPRYKIIEKRQSVAFWCNPISGHATLYWYQQILGQGPKLLIQFQNNGVVDDSQLPKDRFSAERLKGVDSTLKIQPAKLEDSAVYLCASSPRGLAGARTQETQYFGPGTRLLVL.

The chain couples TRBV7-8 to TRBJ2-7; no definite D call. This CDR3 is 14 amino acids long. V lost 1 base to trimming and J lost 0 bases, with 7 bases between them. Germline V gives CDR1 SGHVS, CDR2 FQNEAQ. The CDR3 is CASSLVSYSYEQYF. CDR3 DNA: TGTGCCAGCAGCTTAGTTAGCTACTCCTACGAGCAGTACTTC.

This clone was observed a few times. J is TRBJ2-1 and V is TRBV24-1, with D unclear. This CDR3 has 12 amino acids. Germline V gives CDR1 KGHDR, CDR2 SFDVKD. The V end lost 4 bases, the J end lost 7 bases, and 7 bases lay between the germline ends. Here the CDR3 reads CATSDPRNEQFF. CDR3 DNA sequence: TGTGCCACCAGTGACCCGAGGAATGAGCAGTTCTTC.

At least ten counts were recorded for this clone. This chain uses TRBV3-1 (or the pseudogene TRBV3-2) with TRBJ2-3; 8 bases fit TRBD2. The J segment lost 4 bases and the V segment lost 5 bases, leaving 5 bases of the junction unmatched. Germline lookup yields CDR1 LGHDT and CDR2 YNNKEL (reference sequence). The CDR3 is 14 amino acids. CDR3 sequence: CASSSREGADTQYF. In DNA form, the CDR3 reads TGTGCCAGCAGCTCCCGGGAGGGGGCAGATACGCAGTATTTT.

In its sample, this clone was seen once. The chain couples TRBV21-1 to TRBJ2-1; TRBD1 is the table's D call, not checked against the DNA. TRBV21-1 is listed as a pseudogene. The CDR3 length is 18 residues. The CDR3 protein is CASSKALWARQAYNEQFF. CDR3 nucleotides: TGTGCCAGCAGCAAAGCGCTTTGGGCCCGTCAGGCCTACAATGAGCAGTTCTTC.

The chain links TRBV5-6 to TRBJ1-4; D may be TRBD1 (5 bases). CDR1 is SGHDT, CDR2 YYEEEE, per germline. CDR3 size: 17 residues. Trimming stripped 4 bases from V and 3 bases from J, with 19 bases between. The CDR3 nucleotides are TGTGCCAGCAGCCCCCGAGGTAGCGGGGCCCCTAATGAAAAACTGTTTTTT. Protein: CASSPRGSGAPNEKLFF. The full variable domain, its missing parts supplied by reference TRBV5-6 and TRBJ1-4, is DAGVTQSPTHLIKTRGQQVTLRCSPKSGHDTVSWYQQALGQGPQFIFQYYEEEERQRGNFPDRFSGHQFPNYSSELNVNALLLGDSALYLCASSPRGSGAPNEKLFFGSGTQLSVL.

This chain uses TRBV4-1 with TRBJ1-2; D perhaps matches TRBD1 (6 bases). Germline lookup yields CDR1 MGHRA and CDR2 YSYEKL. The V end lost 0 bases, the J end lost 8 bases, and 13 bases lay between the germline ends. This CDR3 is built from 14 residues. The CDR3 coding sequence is TGCGCCAGCAGCCAAGACAGGGGTCCTCGGGGCTACACCTTC. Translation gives CASSQDRGPRGYTF.

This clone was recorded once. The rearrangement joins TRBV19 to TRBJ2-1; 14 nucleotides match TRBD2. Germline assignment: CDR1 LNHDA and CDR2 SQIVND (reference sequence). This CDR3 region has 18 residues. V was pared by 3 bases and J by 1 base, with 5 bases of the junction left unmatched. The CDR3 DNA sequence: TGTGCCAGTAGTATCGGGACTAGCGGGAGCGCGTCCTACAATGAGCAGTTCTTC. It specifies CASSIGTSGSASYNEQFF.

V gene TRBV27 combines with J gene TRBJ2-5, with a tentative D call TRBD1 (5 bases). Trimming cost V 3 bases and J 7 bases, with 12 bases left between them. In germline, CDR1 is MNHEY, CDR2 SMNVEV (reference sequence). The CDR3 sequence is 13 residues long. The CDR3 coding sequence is TGTGCCAGCAGTTTTTCTCAGGGATGGACCCAGTACTTC. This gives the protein CASSFSQGWTQYF.

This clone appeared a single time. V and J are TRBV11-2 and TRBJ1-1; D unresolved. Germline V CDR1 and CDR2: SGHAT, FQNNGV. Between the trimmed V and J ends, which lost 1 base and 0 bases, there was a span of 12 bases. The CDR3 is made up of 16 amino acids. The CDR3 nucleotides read TGTGCCAGCAGCTTAGGGACTCATAAGATGAACACTGAAGCTTTCTTT. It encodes CASSLGTHKMNTEAFF.

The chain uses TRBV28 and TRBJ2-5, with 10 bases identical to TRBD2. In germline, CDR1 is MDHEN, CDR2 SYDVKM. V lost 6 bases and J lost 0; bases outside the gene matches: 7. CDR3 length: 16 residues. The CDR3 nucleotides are TGTGCCAGCAGCCCCCTAGCGGGGGAGTACCAAGAGACCCAGTACTTC. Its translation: CASSPLAGEYQETQYF.

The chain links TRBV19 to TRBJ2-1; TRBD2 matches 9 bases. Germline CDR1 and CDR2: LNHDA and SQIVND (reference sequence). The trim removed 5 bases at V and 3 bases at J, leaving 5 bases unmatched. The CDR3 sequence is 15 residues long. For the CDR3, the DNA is TGTGCCAGTAGTGTGACTAGCGGTATCTACAATGAGCAGTTCTTC. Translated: CASSVTSGIYNEQFF.

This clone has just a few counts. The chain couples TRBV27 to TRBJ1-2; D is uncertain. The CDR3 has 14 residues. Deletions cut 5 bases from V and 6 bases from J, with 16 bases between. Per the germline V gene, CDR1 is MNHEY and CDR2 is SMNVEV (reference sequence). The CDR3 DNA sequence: TGTGCCAGCAGTGTCGGAGGGCGGTTAGATGGCTACACCTTC. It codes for CASSVGGRLDGYTF.

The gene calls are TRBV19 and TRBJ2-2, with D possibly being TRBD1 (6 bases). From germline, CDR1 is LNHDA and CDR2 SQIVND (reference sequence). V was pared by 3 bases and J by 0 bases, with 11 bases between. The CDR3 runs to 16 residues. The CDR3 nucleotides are TGTGCCAGTAGTATTAGAGGACAGCCGAACACCGGGGAGCTGTTTTTT. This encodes CASSIRGQPNTGELFF.

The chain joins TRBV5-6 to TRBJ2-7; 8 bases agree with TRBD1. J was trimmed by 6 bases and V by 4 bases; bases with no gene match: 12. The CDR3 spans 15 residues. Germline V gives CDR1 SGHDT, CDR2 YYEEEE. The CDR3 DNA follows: TGTGCCAGCAGCGCGGGGACAGGCCTGGCAGGCGAGCAGTACTTC. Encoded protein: CASSAGTGLAGEQYF.